Below are 29 T cell receptor beta chains sequenced from a single sample in a study of cytomegalovirus exposure and HLA in healthy donors. This table comes from immunoSEQ multiplex PCR, and its TCRdb copy is limited to in-frame clones, with some not included. The sample consists of about 360,000 clones, around 86% of them appearing once. The sample consisted of PBMCs. The receptor source for this set is a woman aged 18 to 35 in good health and CMV-seronegative.

This chain links TRBV6-5 with TRBJ1-4; 9 bases are a match to TRBD1. CDR1 and CDR2 (germline): MNHEY, SVGAGI. After removal of 6 bases from V and 6 bases from J, the junction contained 5 bases not matched to a gene. This CDR3 region has 14 residues. The CDR3 DNA reads TGTGCCAGCAGCCCTACAGGGGGCGATGAAAAACTGTTTTTT. This translates into CASSPTGGDEKLFF.

This rearrangement joins TRBV9 to TRBJ2-1, with a possible D match to TRBD2 (5 bases). Germline CDR1 SGDLS, CDR2 YYNGEE. V dropped 0 bases and J dropped 5 bases, with 18 bases sitting between them. The CDR3 contains 17 residues. The CDR3 here is CASSVESGLAANNEQFF. CDR3 sequence (DNA): TGTGCCAGCAGCGTAGAGAGTGGACTGGCCGCGAACAATGAGCAGTTCTTC.

This chain links TRBV11-2 with TRBJ2-1; the D gene is possibly TRBD1 (5 bases). The germline V gene encodes CDR1 SGHAT and CDR2 FQNNGV. This CDR3 has 15 residues. V gave up 1 base and J gave up 7 bases, with 14 bases separating them. CDR3 protein: CASSLGVGSGNEQFF. For the CDR3, the DNA is TGTGCCAGCAGCTTAGGCGTTGGTTCAGGGAATGAGCAGTTCTTC.

This clone has just one count. The rearrangement links TRBV7-8 to TRBJ2-5; 11 bases match TRBD1. V was pared by 2 bases and J by 5 bases, with 4 bases of the junction left unmatched. The CDR3 extends over 15 amino acids. Per germline, CDR1 SGHVS and CDR2 FQNEAQ. CDR3 coding DNA: TGTGCCAGCAGCTTACCCGGGACAGGGGGGGAGACCCAGTACTTC. Its translation is CASSLPGTGGETQYF.

The chain is built from TRBV18 and TRBJ2-1; 11 bases are shared with TRBD2. Per germline, CDR1 KGHSH and CDR2 LQKENI. The CDR3 is 16 residues long. The ends lost 2 bases at V and 9 bases at J; junction bases unmatched: 9. DNA of the CDR3: TGTGCCAGCTCACCAGCACTAGCGGGAGTGCTAAGTGAGCAGTTCTTC. This translates into CASSPALAGVLSEQFF.

The genes are TRBV6-6 and TRBJ1-2; D ambiguous. From germline, CDR1 is MNHNY and CDR2 SVGAGI (reference sequence). The germline V and J ends were trimmed by 5 bases and 6 bases, with 16 bases remaining between them. This CDR3 region has 14 residues. For the CDR3, the DNA is TGTGCCAGCAGTCAAACATACGAACCTGATGGCTACACCTTC. This gives the protein CASSQTYEPDGYTF.

This clone was counted a few times. The rearrangement links TRBV19 to TRBJ2-1; 13 bases agree with TRBD2. Germline CDR1 LNHDA, CDR2 SQIVND (reference sequence). This CDR3 region has 14 residues. Losses at the gene ends were 3 bases for V and 9 bases for J; bases not matched to a gene: 2. CDR3 loop: CASSIGLAGVEQFF. CDR3 nucleotide sequence: TGTGCCAGTAGTATTGGACTAGCGGGAGTTGAGCAGTTCTTC.

This clone appeared a single time. The chain uses TRBV5-1 and TRBJ2-7; 7 bases are a match to TRBD1. Germline loops: CDR1 SGHRS, CDR2 YFSETQ. This CDR3 contains 12 residues. V lost 4 bases, J lost 5 bases, and 3 bases stayed unmatched. The CDR3 coding sequence is TGCGCCAGCAGCGTTGACAGGGACGAGCAGTACTTC. This gives the protein CASSVDRDEQYF.

This sequence joins TRBV28 and TRBJ1-1; D possibly corresponds to TRBD1 (5 bases). Germline V gene data show CDR1 as MDHEN and CDR2 as SYDVKM. CDR3 length: 13 amino acids. V was shortened by 5 bases and J by 1 base, with 8 bases between the two germline ends. The CDR3 protein is CASSVTANTEAFF. The CDR3 nucleotides are TGTGCCAGCAGTGTGACAGCGAACACTGAAGCTTTCTTT.

The chain carries TRBV30 and TRBJ2-2; tentative D call: TRBD1 (6 bases). The CDR3 is 15 residues long. The germline V gene has CDR1 GTSNPN and CDR2 SVGIG (reference sequence). V shed 0 bases and J shed 3 bases, with 11 bases lying between them. The CDR3 spells CAWSVQDRHTGELFF. In DNA form, the CDR3 reads TGTGCCTGGAGTGTGCAGGACAGACACACCGGGGAGCTGTTTTTT.

This chain connects TRBV30 to TRBJ1-5; D unclear. The CDR3 has 13 residues. Between the trimmed V and J ends, which lost 3 bases and 4 bases, there was a span of 10 bases. CDR1 is GTSNPN, CDR2 SVGIG, per germline (reference sequence). The CDR3 coding sequence is TGTGCCTGGAGCGTCCAGGATAATCAGCCCCAGCATTTT. It specifies CAWSVQDNQPQHF.

This rearrangement joins TRBV28 to TRBJ1-5, with unresolved D. Trimming took 10 bases from V and 4 from J, leaving 11 bases between them. This CDR3 region has 12 residues. CDR1 MDHEN and CDR2 SYDVKM come from the germline V gene. The CDR3 spells CATLPRNQPQHF. DNA for the CDR3: TGTGCCACCCTCCCCCGTAATCAGCCCCAGCATTTT. The variable domain in full, completed from reference TRBV28 and TRBJ1-5, reads DVKVTQSSRYLVKRTGEKVFLECVQDMDHENMFWYRQDPGLGLRLIYFSYDVKMKEKGDIPEGYSVSREKKERFSLILESASTNQTSMYLCATLPRNQPQHFGDGTRLSIL.

The CDR3: CASSYDPGLGTEAFF. The CDR3 DNA sequence: TGTGCCAGCAGTTACGACCCAGGGTTGGGCACTGAAGCTTTCTTT. V gene TRBV6-5 combines with J gene TRBJ1-1; possibly TRBD1 for D (5 bases). Germline CDR1 is MNHEY and CDR2 is SVGAGI. The CDR3 runs to 15 residues. Trimming cost V 2 bases and J 4 bases, with 14 bases left between them.

The chain joins TRBV5-8 to TRBJ2-7; D gene ambiguous. Germline V gene sequence: CDR1 SGHTS, CDR2 YDEGEE. The CDR3 extends over 10 amino acids. V lost 4 bases and J lost 3, with 2 bases in between. In DNA, the CDR3 is TGTGCCAGCAGCCTCTACGAGCAGTACTTC. Translating gives CASSLYEQYF.

This chain links TRBV18 with TRBJ1-6; a possible D gene is TRBD1 (6 bases). Germline CDR1 is KGHSH and CDR2 is LQKENI. The germline V and J ends were trimmed by 4 bases and 10 bases, with 20 bases remaining between them. The CDR3 covers 16 residues. CDR3 in amino acids: CASSLRTAELQSPLHF. CDR3 sequence (DNA): TGTGCCAGCTCACTGAGGACAGCTGAATTACAGTCACCCCTCCACTTT.

V usage is TRBV6-1 and J usage is TRBJ1-1; weak D call: TRBD1 (6 bases). This CDR3 is 15 amino acids long. V lost 2 bases and J 6 bases, leaving 16 bases between the germline ends. Germline V gene data show CDR1 as MNHNS and CDR2 as SASEGT. The DNA of the CDR3 is TGTGCCAGCAGTGAAACGTTTGCAGCAGGGGCTGAAGCTTTCTTT. Protein product: CASSETFAAGAEAFF.

The genes are TRBV6-1 and TRBJ1-1; a possible D gene is TRBD1 (5 bases). V was cut by 5 bases and J by 6 bases, with 13 bases left in between. This CDR3 has 13 residues. Per the germline V gene, CDR1 is MNHNS and CDR2 is SASEGT. Here the CDR3 DNA reads TGTGCCAGCAGTTTACAGGTATATGCTGAAGCTTTCTTT. It encodes CASSLQVYAEAFF.

The CDR3 DNA is TGTGCCAGCAGATCCAGGACTAGCGAGTCCTACGAGCAGTACTTC. This gives the protein CASRSRTSESYEQYF. The chain has TRBV2 and TRBJ2-7; 9 bases are shared with TRBD2. CDR1 is SNHLY and CDR2 is FYNNEI in the germline V gene. The CDR3 totals 15 residues. J was trimmed by 1 base and V by 6 bases; bases with no gene match: 7. Full variable domain (missing parts from reference TRBV2 and TRBJ2-7): EPEVTQTPSHQVTQMGQEVILRCVPISNHLYFYWYRQILGQKVEFLVSFYNNEISEKSEIFDDQFSVERPDGSNFTLKIRSTKLEDSAMYFCASRSRTSESYEQYFGPGTRLTVT.

The chain uses TRBV7-9 and TRBJ2-3, with D unresolved. This CDR3 spans 14 amino acids. Germline V lookup: CDR1 SEHNR, CDR2 FQNEAQ (reference sequence). V gave up 2 bases and J gave up 6 bases, with 12 bases separating them. CDR3: CASSLQRHEDTQYF. The DNA for the CDR3 is TGTGCCAGCAGCTTACAACGACACGAGGATACGCAGTATTTT.

The chain joins TRBV28 to TRBJ1-5; D may be TRBD1 (6 bases). The ends were cut back, 3 bases at V and 11 bases at J, with 20 bases in the middle. The CDR3 is made up of 15 amino acids. Germline V gene sequence: CDR1 MDHEN, CDR2 SYDVKM. Here the CDR3 reads CASSLLVGASGAQHF. DNA of the CDR3: TGTGCCAGCAGTTTGCTAGTGGGGGCAAGCGGGGCCCAGCATTTT.

This chain joins TRBV27 and TRBJ2-7, with TRBD2 identical over 12 bases. Germline V lookup: CDR1 MNHEY, CDR2 SMNVEV (reference sequence). This CDR3 region has 14 residues. V shed 5 bases and J 5 bases; nucleotides not matched to a gene: 4. CDR3 in amino acids: CASSPLAGGNEQYF. In DNA, the CDR3 is TGTGCCAGCAGTCCACTAGCGGGGGGCAACGAGCAGTACTTC.

The V call is TRBV7-9, the J call TRBJ2-2; D unclear. The CDR3 covers 13 residues. The V end was cut by 2 bases, the J end by 7 bases, with 8 bases between. Germline V gene sequence: CDR1 SEHNR, CDR2 FQNEAQ (reference sequence). The CDR3 DNA reads as TGTGCCAGCAGCTTACCTAGGAGCGGGGAGCTGTTTTTT. Its translation: CASSLPRSGELFF.

This chain connects TRBV7-8 to TRBJ2-7; 8 bases align to TRBD1. The V segment lost 5 bases and the J segment 0 bases; nucleotides outside the gene matches: 6. Germline assignment: CDR1 SGHVS and CDR2 FQNEAQ. The CDR3 has 15 amino acids. The CDR3 DNA is TGTGCCAGCAGCCCAGGACAGGGTGTCTCCTACGAGCAGTACTTC. It specifies CASSPGQGVSYEQYF.

This chain uses TRBV11-2 with TRBJ2-5, with TRBD2 identical over 9 bases. The V segment lost 0 bases and the J segment 14 bases; nucleotides outside the gene matches: 10. This CDR3 has 14 amino acids. Germline values: CDR1 SGHAT, CDR2 FQNNGV. The CDR3 here is CASSLDGLAGTIYF. The CDR3 nucleotides are TGTGCCAGCAGCTTAGACGGGCTAGCGGGGACAATCTACTTC.

The genes are TRBV30 and TRBJ2-5, with 7 nucleotides matching TRBD1. The CDR3 contains 13 residues. Germline trimming cut 1 base from V and 1 base from J; bases unmatched to any gene: 0. In germline, CDR1 is GTSNPN, CDR2 SVGIG (reference sequence). CDR3 nucleotides: TGTGCCTGGAGTGAGGGGGCCCAAGAGACCCAGTACTTC. Translation gives CAWSEGAQETQYF.

The chain has TRBV28 and TRBJ2-7; 13 bases map to TRBD2. J gave up 6 bases and V 4 bases, and 12 bases lay outside the gene matches. CDR3 size: 17 residues. From germline, CDR1 is MDHEN and CDR2 SYDVKM. The CDR3 loop is CASSSGSKGLAGPEQYF. The CDR3 bases are TGTGCCAGCAGTTCTGGGTCTAAGGGACTAGCGGGACCCGAGCAGTACTTC.

The rearrangement joins TRBV28 to TRBJ2-1; maybe TRBD2 (6 bases). The germline V gene encodes CDR1 MDHEN and CDR2 SYDVKM. The CDR3 loop spans 15 amino acids. Trimming pared 3 bases from V and 0 bases from J, leaving 9 bases between. Here the CDR3 DNA reads TGTGCCAGCAGTTTGGAGGGAGACTCCTACAATGAGCAGTTCTTC. Its protein product is CASSLEGDSYNEQFF.

The CDR3 here is CASSQDSPRTSGGGNEQFF. The DNA of the CDR3 is TGCGCCAGCAGCCAAGATAGCCCTCGGACTAGCGGGGGGGGCAATGAGCAGTTCTTC. The chain employs TRBV4-1 and TRBJ2-1; 15 bases agree with TRBD2. With 0 bases clipped from V and 6 bases from J, the junction kept 9 bases outside the gene matches. The CDR3 consists of 19 residues. Germline CDR1 MGHRA, CDR2 YSYEKL.

The chain has TRBV2 and TRBJ2-5; D might be TRBD2 (6 bases). This CDR3 contains 14 residues. Germline loops: CDR1 SNHLY, CDR2 FYNNEI. Trimming shortened V by 5 bases and J by 3 bases, and 13 bases separated the two germline ends. The DNA of the CDR3 is TGTGCCAGCAGTCCCGGGTCGGGGGAAGAGACCCAGTACTTC. This gives the protein CASSPGSGEETQYF.